The 32 T cell receptor beta chains listed next were all sequenced from one sample in a study of beta chain features in type 1 diabetes. No antigen has been assigned to these receptors. General study results and limits: Shorter TCRB CDR3s, moderately but significantly so, marked every one of the four CD4+ subsets in Type 1 diabetes patients.

Expressed TCRB transcripts were sequenced because the entire RNA isolate underwent reverse transcription. Generated by immunoSEQ multiplex PCR, the TCRdb table keeps only in-frame clones and is missing some. The sample consists of tens of thousands of clones, about 48% of them appearing once. Sequencing used central memory CD4+ T cells from blood. These receptors all stem from a man aged 30 to 45 with type 1 diabetes.

J is TRBJ2-7 and V is TRBV4-2; TRBD2 matches at 8 bases. The CDR3 totals 15 residues. Trimming at V came to 4 bases and at J to 2 bases, leaving 7 bases not matched to a gene. In germline, CDR1 is LGHNA, CDR2 YNFKEQ. CDR3 DNA sequence: TGTGCCAGCAGCCCCCAGAGCGGGAGCACCTACGAGCAGTACTTC. Translation gives CASSPQSGSTYEQYF.

This clone has more than one count but fewer than ten. This rearrangement joins TRBV23-1 to TRBJ1-5; D is uncertain. TRBV23-1 is treated as an ORF (open reading frame) with a function not yet certain. The CDR3 covers 14 residues. With 8 bases removed from V and 1 base from J, the gap between germline ends came to 12 bases. This chain's CDR3 is CASGGCGSNQPQHF. Here the CDR3 DNA reads TGCGCCAGCGGTGGTTGCGGAAGCAATCAGCCCCAGCATTTT.

The table lists this clone with a few counts. The chain links TRBV5-1 to TRBJ2-3; no firm D call. The V gene's germline CDR1 is SGHRS and CDR2 YFSETQ. There are 13 residues in the CDR3. V was pared by 1 base and J by 2 bases, with 5 bases between. This CDR3 is CASSLQYTDTQYF. The CDR3 bases are TGCGCCAGCAGCTTGCAGTACACAGATACGCAGTATTTT.

This clone showed up just once. The genes are TRBV5-4 and TRBJ2-1; 7 bases agree with TRBD2. This CDR3 has 16 residues. V lost 0 bases and J lost 4; bases outside the gene matches: 7. Germline V gene data show CDR1 as SGHNT and CDR2 as YYREEE (reference sequence). CDR3 sequence reads: CASSLGMASGYNEQFF. The CDR3 DNA follows: TGTGCCAGCAGCTTGGGGATGGCTAGCGGTTACAATGAGCAGTTCTTC.

This clone was found a few times. The gene calls are TRBV18 and TRBJ1-1; TRBD1 matches 7 bases. This CDR3 has 14 amino acids. Germline V gene lookup returns CDR1 KGHSH and CDR2 LQKENI. Trimming removed 5 bases from V and 1 base from J; junction bases left unmatched: 4. The CDR3 DNA sequence: TGTGCCAGCTCAGCATGGACAGGGAACACTGAAGCTTTCTTT. Translated, it gives CASSAWTGNTEAFF.

This clone was picked up a small number of times. The rearrangement uses TRBV29-1 and TRBJ1-1; 7 bases agree with TRBD1. CDR1 SQVTM and CDR2 ANQGSEA come from the germline V gene. This CDR3 is 14 amino acids long. The V and J ends lost 6 bases and 0 bases, in that order; junction bases with no gene match: 7. The CDR3 nucleotides read TGCAGCGTCCGACAGGGTGGAGTGAACACTGAAGCTTTCTTT. Its protein is CSVRQGGVNTEAFF.

CDR3 in DNA: TGTGCCAGCAGCTTGTTTTGGTCTAGCGGGGCAACCTACGAGCAGTACTTC. The encoded protein is CASSLFWSSGATYEQYF. The V gene is TRBV5-8, the J gene TRBJ2-7; 9 bases agree with TRBD2. The CDR3 is 17 amino acids. Germline CDR1 SGHTS, CDR2 YDEGEE. After removal of 1 base from V and 2 bases from J, the junction contained 10 bases not matched to a gene.

This clone was observed a few times. The V gene is TRBV19, the J gene TRBJ1-5; TRBD1 aligns across 7 bases. J lost 5 bases, V lost 1 base, and 5 bases had no gene match. Germline V gene lookup returns CDR1 LNHDA and CDR2 SQIVND (reference sequence). This CDR3 spans 15 amino acids. The CDR3 sequence is CASSIGQGWDQPQHF. The CDR3 nucleotides are TGTGCCAGTAGTATAGGACAGGGATGGGATCAGCCCCAGCATTTT.

J is TRBJ1-1 and V is TRBV19; possibly TRBD1 for D (5 bases). V was shortened by 3 bases and J by 5 bases, with 10 bases between the two germline ends. Germline-derived CDR1 and CDR2 are LNHDA and SQIVND (reference sequence). CDR3 length: 13 residues. CDR3 sequence reads: CASSITGVTEAFF. The CDR3 bases are TGTGCCAGTAGTATTACGGGGGTGACTGAAGCTTTCTTT.

The chain joins TRBV5-1 to TRBJ1-2; the D gene is possibly TRBD1 (6 bases). This CDR3 spans 13 amino acids. CDR1 and CDR2 (germline): SGHRS, YFSETQ. Trimming took off 4 bases at V and 6 bases at J, with 13 bases between the two ends. The CDR3 sequence is CASSLQGMDGYTF. The CDR3 bases are TGCGCCAGCAGCCTCCAGGGGATGGATGGCTACACCTTC.

The rearrangement links TRBV2 to TRBJ1-2; TRBD1 matches at 7 bases. V lost 9 bases and J lost 4; bases outside the gene matches: 14. CDR3 size: 15 residues. The germline CDR1 and CDR2 sequences are SNHLY and FYNNEI. The CDR3 region has the DNA TGTGCCAGAGGGGTAGGGGGCGCAGGCGCCTATGGCTACACCTTC. Its protein is CARGVGGAGAYGYTF. Based on the CDR3 plus reference TRBV2 and TRBJ1-2, the full variable domain is EPEVTQTPSHQVTQMGQEVILRCVPISNHLYFYWYRQILGQKVEFLVSFYNNEISEKSEIFDDQFSVERPDGSNFTLKIRSTKLEDSAMYFCARGVGGAGAYGYTFGSGTRLTVV.

V gene TRBV11-2 combines with J gene TRBJ2-1; no clear D gene. Trimming removed 3 bases at V and 9 bases at J, with 21 bases between. The V gene's germline CDR1 is SGHAT and CDR2 FQNNGV. The CDR3 contains 16 residues. The CDR3 DNA is TGTGCCAGCAGCTTCACGGCCCAAACTAATGCGGCTGAGCAGTTCTTC. This sequence encodes CASSFTAQTNAAEQFF.

This clone was counted a few times. The chain recombines TRBV2 with TRBJ2-3, with 8 bases aligning to TRBD1. Germline V gene data show CDR1 as SNHLY and CDR2 as FYNNEI. The length of the CDR3 is 15 residues. With V trimmed by 5 bases and J by 1 base, 5 bases remained unmatched. CDR3 loop: CASSSQGAGTDTQYF. The CDR3 nucleotides are TGTGCCAGCAGTTCGCAGGGGGCCGGCACAGATACGCAGTATTTT.

The chain couples TRBV6-1 to TRBJ1-3, with D perhaps TRBD1 (6 bases). The CDR3 extends over 15 amino acids. V lost 6 bases to trimming and J lost 0 bases, with 12 bases between them. CDR1 MNHNS and CDR2 SASEGT come from the germline V gene. The CDR3 DNA is TGTGCCAGCAGGTCGACAGGAGTCTCTGGAAACACCATATATTTT. It encodes CASRSTGVSGNTIYF.

The chain has TRBV6-6 and TRBJ2-3; TRBD2 matches at 14 bases. The CDR3 has 14 residues. Germline CDR1 MNHNY, CDR2 SVGAGI (reference sequence). In nucleotides, the CDR3 is TGTACCTCAGAAAGGACTAGCGGGAGGAATACGCAGTATTTT. Its translation: CTSERTSGRNTQYF.

V usage is TRBV18 and J usage is TRBJ1-4; D is possibly TRBD1 (5 bases). The CDR3 is 15 residues long. The germline V gene has CDR1 KGHSH and CDR2 LQKENI. V dropped 3 bases and J dropped 7 bases, with 15 bases sitting between them. CDR3 residues: CASSPGAGTGEKLFF. CDR3 nucleotides: TGTGCCAGCTCACCTGGTGCGGGGACGGGTGAAAAACTGTTTTTT.

V and J are TRBV7-9 and TRBJ2-1, with D perhaps TRBD1 (6 bases). CDR1 and CDR2 from the germline V gene are SEHNR and FQNEAQ (reference sequence). Trimming stripped 0 bases from V and 6 bases from J, with 12 bases between. The CDR3 loop spans 15 amino acids. CDR3 bases: TGTGCCAGCAGCTTAGCATTTGAGGACAGCAATGAGCAGTTCTTC. It yields the protein CASSLAFEDSNEQFF.

This clone was detected a few times. The chain carries TRBV6-5 and TRBJ2-7; TRBD1 might be the D (5 bases). The CDR3 runs to 13 residues. The V end was cut by 7 bases, the J end by 2 bases, with 12 bases between. Germline values: CDR1 MNHEY, CDR2 SVGAGI. CDR3 nucleotide sequence: TGTGCCAGCAAACGGACACTAACCTACGAGCAGTACTTC. Translating gives CASKRTLTYEQYF.

The genes are TRBV2 and TRBJ1-3; the D is unclear. Trimming cost V 10 bases and J 1 base, with 8 bases left between them. This CDR3 contains 12 residues. The germline gives CDR1 SNHLY, CDR2 FYNNEI. CDR3 protein: CAILSSGNTIYF. The CDR3 DNA is TGTGCCATCCTTAGTTCTGGAAACACCATATATTTT.

This clone has only a few counts. This chain links TRBV5-1 with TRBJ2-2; weak D call: TRBD2 (5 bases). The V end lost 5 bases, the J end lost 2 bases, and 7 bases lay between the germline ends. The CDR3 sequence is 13 residues long. Germline loops: CDR1 SGHRS, CDR2 YFSETQ. CDR3 residues: CASSTGNTGELFF. As DNA, the CDR3 is TGCGCCAGCAGTACGGGAAACACCGGGGAGCTGTTTTTT.

This clone was observed once. The V and J genes are TRBV6-6 and TRBJ1-1, with TRBD1 as a possible D gene (6 bases). V lost 6 bases and J lost 1, with 15 bases in between. The CDR3 loop spans 15 amino acids. The germline V gene encodes CDR1 MNHNY and CDR2 SVGAGI (reference sequence). CDR3 sequence (DNA): TGTGCCAGCAGCCAGACAGGAATCGGGAACACTGAAGCTTTCTTT. It yields the protein CASSQTGIGNTEAFF.

The rearrangement uses TRBV19 and TRBJ1-1, with TRBD1 as a possible D gene (5 bases). This CDR3 contains 16 residues. Deletions cut 3 bases from V and 3 bases from J, with 17 bases between. The germline V gene has CDR1 LNHDA and CDR2 SQIVND (reference sequence). The CDR3 bases are TGTGCCAGTAGTATTAGAGGAAGGGTAGGGGACACTGAAGCTTTCTTT. Translated: CASSIRGRVGDTEAFF.

This clone was seen only a few times. The V and J genes are TRBV5-4 and TRBJ2-1; TRBD2 matches at 9 bases. Germline CDR1 reads SGHNT; CDR2 reads YYREEE (reference sequence). V gave up 4 bases and J gave up 7 bases; unmatched junction bases: 9. The CDR3 has 15 residues. As DNA, the CDR3 is TGTGCCAGCAGCCCGGCGGGGGGGCCGGAGAATGAGCAGTTCTTC. Its translation is CASSPAGGPENEQFF.

The chain uses TRBV6-6 and TRBJ2-5; 11 bases line up with TRBD2. The J call could be wrong; TRBJ2-7 is a better fit for the DNA end. Germline values: CDR1 MNHNY, CDR2 SVGAGI (reference sequence). The CDR3 is 15 residues long. CDR3 residues: CASSPSSGRRYEQYF. The CDR3 DNA follows: TGTGCCAGCAGCCCCTCTAGCGGGAGGCGATACGAGCAGTACTTC.

This rearrangement joins TRBV19 to TRBJ2-5; 11 bases agree with TRBD2. Germline V gene data show CDR1 as LNHDA and CDR2 as SQIVND (reference sequence). There are 16 residues in the CDR3. The V segment lost 5 bases and the J segment 4 bases; nucleotides outside the gene matches: 9. In nucleotides, the CDR3 is TGTGCCAGTAGTCCCCTCATAGCGGGAGGGGGAGAGACCCAGTACTTC. This encodes CASSPLIAGGGETQYF.

Only a few counts were recorded for this clone. The gene calls are TRBV11-3 and TRBJ2-1; D remains ambiguous. V was trimmed by 3 bases and J by 5 bases, leaving 14 bases between them. CDR3 length: 15 amino acids. CDR1 SGHNT and CDR2 YENEEA come from the germline V gene. CDR3 region: CASSFFGPTDNEQFF. CDR3 nucleotides: TGTGCCAGCAGCTTCTTTGGGCCAACCGACAATGAGCAGTTCTTC.

This clone was recorded a few times. The V gene is TRBV4-2, the J gene TRBJ2-7; the match to TRBD2 covers 9 bases. CDR3 size: 16 residues. The trim removed 0 bases at V and 2 bases at J, leaving 5 bases unmatched. CDR1 LGHNA and CDR2 YNFKEQ come from the germline V gene. Written as DNA, the CDR3 is TGTGCCAGCAGCCAAGATCCTCTAGCGGGACCCTACGAGCAGTACTTC. Translated, it gives CASSQDPLAGPYEQYF.

This clone was detected once. The J gene is TRBJ1-2, the V gene TRBV7-9; 10 bases are shared with TRBD1. Per the germline V gene, CDR1 is SEHNR and CDR2 is FQNEAQ (reference sequence). The CDR3 has 17 amino acids. V gave up 0 bases and J gave up 4 bases; unmatched junction bases: 8. The CDR3 loop reads CASSLAERGQGLYGYTF. As DNA, the CDR3 is TGTGCCAGCAGCTTAGCGGAACGGGGACAGGGGCTCTATGGCTACACCTTC. The full variable domain, with the rest looked up from reference TRBV7-9 and TRBJ1-2, is DTGVSQNPRHKITKRGQNVTFRCDPISEHNRLYWYRQTLGQGPEFLTYFQNEAQLEKSRLLSDRFSAERPKGSFSTLEIQRTEQGDSAMYLCASSLAERGQGLYGYTFGSGTRLTVV.

The V and J genes are TRBV6-6 and TRBJ1-1, with D possibly TRBD1 on 5 matching bases. The germline V gene encodes CDR1 MNHNY and CDR2 SVGAGI (reference sequence). The CDR3 is made up of 14 amino acids. The V and J ends lost 6 bases and 4 bases respectively, with 15 bases between them. Written as DNA, the CDR3 is TGTGCCAGCAGCCCCGCAGGGCTGGGCACTGAAGCTTTCTTT. It yields the protein CASSPAGLGTEAFF.

The chain combines TRBV11-3 with TRBJ2-3; D unclear. Trimming took off 5 bases at V and 2 bases at J, with 17 bases between the two ends. Per germline, CDR1 SGHNT and CDR2 YENEEA. This CDR3 region has 16 residues. The CDR3 here is CASSPGARRDTDTQYF. Written as DNA, the CDR3 is TGTGCCAGCAGCCCCGGAGCTAGGCGTGACACAGATACGCAGTATTTT. The variable domain in full, with the rest retrieved from reference TRBV11-3 and TRBJ2-3, is EAGVVQSPRYKIIEKKQPVAFWCNPISGHNTLYWYLQNLGQGPELLIRYENEEAVDDSQLPKDRFSAERLKGVDSTLKIQPAELGDSAVYLCASSPGARRDTDTQYFGPGTRLTVL.

The CDR3 DNA reads as TGCGCCAGCAGCCAGGTTCCCGACAGGGGATATCAGCCCCAGCATTTT. This codes for CASSQVPDRGYQPQHF. This chain links TRBV4-1 with TRBJ1-5, with TRBD1 identical over 8 bases. CDR1 and CDR2 (germline): MGHRA, YSYEKL. CDR3 size: 16 residues. V was pared by 3 bases and J by 5 bases, with 9 bases of the junction left unmatched.

This clone was counted only a few times. The chain combines TRBV9 with TRBJ2-5; D is perhaps TRBD2 (5 bases). This CDR3 has 15 residues. The V and J ends lost 0 bases and 4 bases respectively, with 13 bases between them. Germline loops: CDR1 SGDLS, CDR2 YYNGEE. The CDR3 DNA reads TGTGCCAGCAGCGTAGGCGTGAGGGTTGGAGAGACCCAGTACTTC. It is translated as CASSVGVRVGETQYF.